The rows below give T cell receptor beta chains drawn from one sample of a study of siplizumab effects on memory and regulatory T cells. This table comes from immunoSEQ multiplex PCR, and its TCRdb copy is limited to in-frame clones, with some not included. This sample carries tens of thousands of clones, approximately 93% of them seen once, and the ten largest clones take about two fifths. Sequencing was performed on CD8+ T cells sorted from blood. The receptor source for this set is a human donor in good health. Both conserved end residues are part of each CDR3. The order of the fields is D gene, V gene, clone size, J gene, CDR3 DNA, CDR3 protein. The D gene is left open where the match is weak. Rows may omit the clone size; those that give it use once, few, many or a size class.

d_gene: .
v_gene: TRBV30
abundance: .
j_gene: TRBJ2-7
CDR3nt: TGTGCCTGGATGCCCGGGGACTCCTACGAGCAGTACTTC
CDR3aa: CAWMPGDSYEQYF

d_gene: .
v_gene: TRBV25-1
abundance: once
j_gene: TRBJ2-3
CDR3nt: TGTGCCAGCAGTGAAGGGGCGCTCTCTAGCACAGATACGCAGTATTTT
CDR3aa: CASSEGALSSTDTQYF

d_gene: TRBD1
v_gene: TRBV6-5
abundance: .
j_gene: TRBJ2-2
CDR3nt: TGTGCCAGCAGTTACACAGGGGGCGCGGGCACCGGGGAGCTGTTTTTT
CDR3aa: CASSYTGGAGTGELFF

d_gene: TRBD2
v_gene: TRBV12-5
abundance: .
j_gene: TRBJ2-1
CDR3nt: TGTGCTAGTGGTCCACCCTCGGCGGGGGGGGTCAATGAGCAGTTCTTC
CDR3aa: CASGPPSAGGVNEQFF

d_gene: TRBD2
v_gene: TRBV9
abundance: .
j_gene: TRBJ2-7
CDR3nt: TGTGCCAGCAGCGCCTCTAGCGGGAACTCCTACGAGCAGTACTTC
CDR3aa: CASSASSGNSYEQYF

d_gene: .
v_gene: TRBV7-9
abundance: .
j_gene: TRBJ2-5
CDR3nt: TGTGCCAGCAGCTTAGCCGGGAGTCAGGAGACCCAGTACTTC
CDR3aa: CASSLAGSQETQYF

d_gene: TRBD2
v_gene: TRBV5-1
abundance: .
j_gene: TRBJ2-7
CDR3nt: TGCGCCAGCAGCTTGGGGACTAGCGGACAATACGAGCAGTACTTC
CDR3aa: CASSLGTSGQYEQYF

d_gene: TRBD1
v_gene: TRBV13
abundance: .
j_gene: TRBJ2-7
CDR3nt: TGTGCCAGCAGCGACACAGGGGCCCAGACCTACGAGCAGTACTTC
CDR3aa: CASSDTGAQTYEQYF

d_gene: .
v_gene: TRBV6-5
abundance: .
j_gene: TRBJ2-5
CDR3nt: TGTGCCAGCAGTTCGGGGGGCCTCCAAGAGACCCAGTACTTC
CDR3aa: CASSSGGLQETQYF

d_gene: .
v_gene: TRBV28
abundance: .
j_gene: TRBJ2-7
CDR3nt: TGTGCCAGCAGTTTACGGGGTACGTCCTACGAGCAGTACTTC
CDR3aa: CASSLRGTSYEQYF

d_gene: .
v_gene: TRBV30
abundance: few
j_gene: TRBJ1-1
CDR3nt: TGTGCCTGGAGTGCAGGCTTTGAAGCTTTCTTT
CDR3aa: CAWSAGFEAFF

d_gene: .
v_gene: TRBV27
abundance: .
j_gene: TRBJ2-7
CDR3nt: TGTGCCAGCAGTGCAAATCCCGGGAACTACGAGCAGTACTTC
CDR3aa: CASSANPGNYEQYF

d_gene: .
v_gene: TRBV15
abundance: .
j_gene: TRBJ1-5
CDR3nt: TGTGCCACCGGATTGCCCCAGCATTTT
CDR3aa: CATGLPQHF

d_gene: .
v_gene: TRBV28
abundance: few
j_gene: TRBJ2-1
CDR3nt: TGTGCCAGCAGTCCCAGCGAAGGAAATGAGCAGTTCTTC
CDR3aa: CASSPSEGNEQFF

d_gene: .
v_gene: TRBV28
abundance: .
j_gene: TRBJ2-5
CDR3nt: TGTGCCAGCAGGGACAGCCAAGAGACCCAGTACTTC
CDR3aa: CASRDSQETQYF

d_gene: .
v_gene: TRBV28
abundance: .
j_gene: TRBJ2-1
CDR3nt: TGTGCCAGCAGTTTATCGGGAGCGGATGAGCAGTTCTTC
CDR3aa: CASSLSGADEQFF

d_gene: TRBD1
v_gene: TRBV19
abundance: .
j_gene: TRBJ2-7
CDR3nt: TGTGCCAGTAGTATAGATTGGGAGACAGGGGGCCACGAGCAGTACTTC
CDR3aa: CASSIDWETGGHEQYF

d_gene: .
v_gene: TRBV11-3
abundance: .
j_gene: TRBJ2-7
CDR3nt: TGTGCCAGCAGCTTAGGGGTGGGTTACGAGCAGTACTTC
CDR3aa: CASSLGVGYEQYF

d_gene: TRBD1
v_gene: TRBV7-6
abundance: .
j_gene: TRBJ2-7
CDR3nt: TGTGCCAGCAGCTTTATGGGACAGGGAAACGAGCAGTACTTC
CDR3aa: CASSFMGQGNEQYF

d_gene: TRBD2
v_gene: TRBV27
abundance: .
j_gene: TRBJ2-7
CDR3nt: TGTGCCAGTTCTACCTCGACTAGCGGGAGGGGCGAGCAGTACTTC
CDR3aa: CASSTSTSGRGEQYF

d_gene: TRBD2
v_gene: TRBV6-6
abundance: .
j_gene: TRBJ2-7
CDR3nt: TGTGCCAGCAGTCCGGGGGGTGGATACGAGCAGTACTTC
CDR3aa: CASSPGGGYEQYF

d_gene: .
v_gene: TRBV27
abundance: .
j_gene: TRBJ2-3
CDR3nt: TGTGCCAGCAGTCTCACTAGTTCCCGCACAGATACGCAGTATTTT
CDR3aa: CASSLTSSRTDTQYF

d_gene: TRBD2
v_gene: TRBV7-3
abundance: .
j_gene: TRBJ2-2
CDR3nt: TGTGCCAGCAGCTTCTCTAGCGGGAGGTTCACCGGGGAGCTGTTTTTT
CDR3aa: CASSFSSGRFTGELFF

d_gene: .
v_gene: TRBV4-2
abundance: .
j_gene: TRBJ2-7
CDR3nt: TGTGCCAGTCAAGGAGGGGACGGGAACGAGCAGTACTTC
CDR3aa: CASQGGDGNEQYF

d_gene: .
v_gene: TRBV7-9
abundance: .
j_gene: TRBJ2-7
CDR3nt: TGTGCCAGCAGCTTAGAGGACAGCTCCTACGAGCAGTACTTC
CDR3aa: CASSLEDSSYEQYF

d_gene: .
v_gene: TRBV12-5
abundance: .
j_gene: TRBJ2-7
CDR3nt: TGTGCTAGTGGTTTGGGGACCAGCTACGAGCAGTACTTC
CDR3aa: CASGLGTSYEQYF

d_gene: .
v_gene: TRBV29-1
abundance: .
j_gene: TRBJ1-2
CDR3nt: TGCAGCGTTCCCAACCGGGGGGGGTCATACTATGGCTACACCTTC
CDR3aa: CSVPNRGGSYYGYTF

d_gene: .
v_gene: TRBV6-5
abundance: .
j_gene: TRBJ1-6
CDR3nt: TGTGCCAGCAGTTACTCGAATCTTGGGGCCCTCCACTTT
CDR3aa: CASSYSNLGALHF

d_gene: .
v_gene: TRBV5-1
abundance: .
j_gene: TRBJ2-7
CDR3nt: TGCGCCAGCAGCTTGTCCTCAGGGGTTACCCCCTACGAGCAGTACTTC
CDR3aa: CASSLSSGVTPYEQYF

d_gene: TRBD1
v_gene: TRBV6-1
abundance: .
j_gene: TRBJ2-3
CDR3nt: TGTGCCAGCAGCCCGGGACAGGGCACAGATACGCAGTATTTT
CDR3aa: CASSPGQGTDTQYF

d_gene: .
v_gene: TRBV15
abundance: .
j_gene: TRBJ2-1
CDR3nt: TGTGCCACCAGCAGTCTTCTGAATGAGCAGTTCTTC
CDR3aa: CATSSLLNEQFF

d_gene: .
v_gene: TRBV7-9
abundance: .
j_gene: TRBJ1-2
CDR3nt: TGTGCCAGCAGCTTGGGGAACTATGGCTACACCTTC
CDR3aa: CASSLGNYGYTF

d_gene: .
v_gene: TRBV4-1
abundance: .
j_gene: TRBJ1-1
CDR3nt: TGCGCCAGCAGCCTCAGTTCTGATCTGAACACTGAAGCTTTCTTT
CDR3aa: CASSLSSDLNTEAFF

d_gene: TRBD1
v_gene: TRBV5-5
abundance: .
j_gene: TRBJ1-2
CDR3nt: TGTGCCAGCAGCCCGGACAGGTCGGGGTATGGCTACACCTTC
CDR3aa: CASSPDRSGYGYTF

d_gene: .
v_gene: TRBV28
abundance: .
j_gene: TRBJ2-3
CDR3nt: TGTGCCAGCAGAGAGACAGGAAGCTACACAGATACGCAGTATTTT
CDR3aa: CASRETGSYTDTQYF

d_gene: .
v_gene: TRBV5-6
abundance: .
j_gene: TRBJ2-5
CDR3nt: TGTGCCAGCAGCTTGAGGGGCGCCCTGACGTTAGCCCAGTACTTC
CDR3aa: CASSLRGALTLAQYF

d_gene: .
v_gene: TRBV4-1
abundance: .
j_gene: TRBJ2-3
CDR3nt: TGCGCCAGCAGCCAAGAAAACCAGGGGTATGATACGCAGTATTTT
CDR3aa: CASSQENQGYDTQYF

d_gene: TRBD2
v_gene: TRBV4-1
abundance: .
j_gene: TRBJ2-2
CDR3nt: TGCGCCAGCAGCCCTCGGACTAGCAGCTTGAACACCGGGGAGCTGTTTTTT
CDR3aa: CASSPRTSSLNTGELFF

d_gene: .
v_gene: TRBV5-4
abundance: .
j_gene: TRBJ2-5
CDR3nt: TGTGCCAGCACCTACTCCGGTGGAGAGACCCAGTACTTC
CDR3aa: CASTYSGGETQYF

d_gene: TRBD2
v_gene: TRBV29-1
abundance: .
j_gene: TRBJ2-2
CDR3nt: TGCAGCGTTGAACGGGAGGCCTTAAACACCGGGGAGCTGTTTTTT
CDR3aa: CSVEREALNTGELFF